The 17 T cell receptor beta chains below were found in one sample sequenced in a study of T cell changes during pregnancy in multiple sclerosis. Measured with immunoSEQ multiplex PCR; TCRdb has only the in-frame clones, and not every one. The sample shows tens of thousands of clones, around 93% of them seen only once. Here the sequenced sample was CD8+ T cells from peripheral blood mononuclear cells, taken after pregnancy. These receptors originate from a female donor with multiple sclerosis, enrolled in a pregnancy study.

V and J are TRBV27 and TRBJ2-2; 8 nucleotides match TRBD1. After removal of 6 bases from V and 4 bases from J, the junction contained 4 bases not matched to a gene. This CDR3 is 14 amino acids long. CDR1 MNHEY and CDR2 SMNVEV come from the germline V gene (reference sequence). The CDR3 sequence: CASRFGTGTGELFF. CDR3 bases: TGTGCCAGCAGATTCGGGACAGGCACCGGGGAGCTGTTTTTT.

This sequence joins TRBV4-1 and TRBJ2-3; weak D call: TRBD2 (5 bases). Germline lookup yields CDR1 MGHRA and CDR2 YSYEKL. Deletions cut 3 bases from V and 0 bases from J, with 10 bases between. This CDR3 region has 15 residues. In nucleotides, the CDR3 is TGCGCCAGCAGCCATCAACGGACTAGCACAGATACGCAGTATTTT. Protein product: CASSHQRTSTDTQYF.

This chain links TRBV28 with TRBJ2-2, with 8 bases identical to TRBD1. The CDR3 length is 14 residues. After removal of 4 bases from V and 5 bases from J, the junction contained 3 bases not matched to a gene. From germline, CDR1 is MDHEN and CDR2 SYDVKM. The CDR3 protein is CASSYNRGTGELFF. CDR3 DNA: TGTGCCAGCAGTTACAACAGGGGGACCGGGGAGCTGTTTTTT.

The chain recombines TRBV9 with TRBJ2-1; D is perhaps TRBD1 (7 bases). CDR1 SGDLS and CDR2 YYNGEE come from the germline V gene. This CDR3 contains 16 residues. Between the trimmed V and J ends, which lost 0 bases and 5 bases, there was a span of 15 bases. CDR3 region: CASSVDYRGLNNEQFF. DNA of the CDR3: TGTGCCAGCAGCGTAGATTACAGGGGACTCAACAATGAGCAGTTCTTC.

J is TRBJ2-4 and V is TRBV28, with D maybe TRBD1 (6 bases). This CDR3 is 20 amino acids long. CDR1 MDHEN and CDR2 SYDVKM come from the germline V gene. Trimming left V 4 bases short and J 0 bases short, with 25 bases between. CDR3 coding DNA: TGTGCCAGCAGTTCCTACTACCTCCGGGACATCCTACTAGCCAAAAACATTCAGTACTTC. Translating it yields CASSSYYLRDILLAKNIQYF.

This clone showed up just once. V is TRBV7-9 and J is TRBJ2-3; 7 bases map to TRBD1. CDR3 length equals 13 residues. Germline CDR1 SEHNR, CDR2 FQNEAQ (reference sequence). J was trimmed by 4 bases and V by 2 bases; bases with no gene match: 0. CDR3: CASSLTGADTQYF. The CDR3 coding sequence is TGTGCCAGCAGCTTAACAGGGGCAGATACGCAGTATTTT.

The chain recombines TRBV7-6 with TRBJ2-1, with a tentative D call TRBD2 (5 bases). Deletions cut 0 bases from V and 9 bases from J, with 9 bases between. The CDR3 has 13 amino acids. Germline CDR1 and CDR2: SGHVS and FNYEAQ. CDR3 DNA: TGTGCCAGCAGCTTAGCGAACCGGGGTGAGCAGTTCTTC. Translated: CASSLANRGEQFF. The entire variable domain, with the rest obtained from reference TRBV7-6 and TRBJ2-1, is as follows: GAGVSQSPRYKVTKRGQDVALRCDPISGHVSLYWYRQALGQGPEFLTYFNYEAQQDKSGLPNDRFSAERPEGSISTLTIQRTEQRDSAMYRCASSLANRGEQFFGPGTRLTVL.

The rearrangement joins TRBV18 to TRBJ1-4; 8 bases map to TRBD1. The germline gives CDR1 KGHSH, CDR2 LQKENI. The trim removed 3 bases at V and 4 bases at J, leaving 7 bases unmatched. This CDR3 is 16 amino acids long. The CDR3 DNA is TGTGCCAGCTCACCCCCCGGACAGGGTTTTAATGAAAAACTGTTTTTT. Residues: CASSPPGQGFNEKLFF.

The rearrangement joins TRBV7-9 to TRBJ2-3, with TRBD1 as a possible D gene (5 bases). The V gene lost 5 bases and the J gene lost 0 bases, with 12 bases spanning the gap. The length of the CDR3 is 15 residues. Germline assignment: CDR1 SEHNR and CDR2 FQNEAQ (reference sequence). Here the CDR3 DNA reads TGTGCCAGCAGCAATCCGACAGACAGCACAGATACGCAGTATTTT. It yields the protein CASSNPTDSTDTQYF. The full variable domain, in which reference TRBV7-9 and TRBJ2-3 provide the parts outside the CDR3, is DTGVSQNPRHKITKRGQNVTFRCDPISEHNRLYWYRQTLGQGPEFLTYFQNEAQLEKSRLLSDRFSAERPKGSFSTLEIQRTEQGDSAMYLCASSNPTDSTDTQYFGPGTRLTVL.

V is TRBV4-3 and J is TRBJ2-5, with a tentative D call TRBD2 (6 bases). The germline V gene has CDR1 LGHNA and CDR2 YSLEER. V lost 0 bases and J lost 4, with 6 bases in between. The CDR3 consists of 13 residues. CDR3 sequence: CASSQDGGETQYF. The CDR3 bases are TGCGCCAGCAGCCAAGACGGGGGAGAGACCCAGTACTTC.

V and J are TRBV7-7 and TRBJ1-1; 7 positions match TRBD1. This CDR3 is 14 amino acids long. Trimming took 8 bases from V and 9 from J; bases not matched to a gene: 15. The germline V gene has CDR1 SSHAT and CDR2 FNYEAQ (reference sequence). CDR3 residues: CASEPWGEQGQAFF. CDR3 nucleotide sequence: TGTGCCAGCGAGCCGTGGGGGGAACAGGGGCAAGCTTTCTTT.

This chain connects TRBV2 to TRBJ1-1; a weak D match, TRBD1 (5 bases). Germline V gene data show CDR1 as SNHLY and CDR2 as FYNNEI. V was cut by 6 bases and J by 4 bases, with 12 bases left in between. The CDR3 runs to 13 residues. CDR3 protein: CASRERRGTEAFF. CDR3 in DNA: TGTGCCAGCAGGGAGCGGAGGGGCACTGAAGCTTTCTTT.

V usage is TRBV11-2 and J usage is TRBJ2-3; 16 bases line up with TRBD2. Germline V lookup: CDR1 SGHAT, CDR2 FQNNGV. The length of the CDR3 is 19 residues. After removal of 0 bases from V and 2 bases from J, the junction contained 5 bases not matched to a gene. The CDR3 sequence: CASSLEGLAGGKSTDTQYF. The CDR3 bases are TGTGCCAGCAGCTTAGAGGGACTAGCGGGGGGGAAGTCCACAGATACGCAGTATTTT.

The count of this clone is one. The gene calls are TRBV28 and TRBJ1-2; 11 bases align to TRBD1. Germline loops: CDR1 MDHEN, CDR2 SYDVKM. J lost 5 bases, V lost 0 bases, and 5 bases had no gene match. This CDR3 is built from 16 residues. The CDR3 protein is CASSLWGTGGLYGYTF. As DNA, the CDR3 is TGTGCCAGCAGTTTATGGGGGACAGGGGGATTGTATGGCTACACCTTC.

DNA for the CDR3: TGTGCCAGCAGCAAATACTCCTACAATGAGCAGTTCTTC. Protein sequence: CASSKYSYNEQFF. This chain links TRBV9 with TRBJ2-1; D is unclear. This CDR3 spans 13 amino acids. Germline assignment: CDR1 SGDLS and CDR2 YYNGEE. Trimming shortened V by 4 bases and J by 0 bases, and 5 bases separated the two germline ends. Drawing the rest from reference TRBV9 and TRBJ2-1, the complete variable domain is DSGVTQTPKHLITATGQRVTLRCSPRSGDLSVYWYQQSLDQGLQFLIQYYNGEERAKGNILERFSAQQFPDLHSELNLSSLELGDSALYFCASSKYSYNEQFFGPGTRLTVL.

The chain is built from TRBV14 and TRBJ2-4; D might be TRBD1 (6 bases). V was trimmed by 1 base and J by 5 bases, leaving 18 bases between them. Looked up from germline, CDR1 is SGHDN and CDR2 is FVKESK. The CDR3 has 17 residues. The CDR3 loop is CASSQGGTGQRENIQYF. Here the CDR3 DNA reads TGTGCCAGCAGCCAAGGGGGGACCGGACAGAGAGAAAACATTCAGTACTTC.

V gene TRBV29-1 combines with J gene TRBJ1-2; 10 bases align to TRBD1. After removal of 6 bases from V and 0 bases from J, the junction contained 7 bases not matched to a gene. The germline CDR1 and CDR2 sequences are SQVTM and ANQGSEA. This CDR3 comprises 15 residues. The CDR3 loop reads CSVGDRGESNYGYTF. CDR3 sequence (DNA): TGCAGCGTGGGGGACAGGGGCGAATCTAACTATGGCTACACCTTC.